The sequence of this TCR beta chain was determined in a study of neurological immune-mediated disorders. Study background: For the approximately 34 multiple sclerosis patients, the disease was relapsing-remitting in some 31 and secondary progressive in 3.

Study-wide results and caveats: HTLV-1-associated myelopathy displayed the greatest TCR clonal expansion, and multiple sclerosis exhibited the smallest, lower than that of healthy controls.

This clonotype was counted at least ten times. Its antigen remains unidentified. The CDR3 totals 16 residues. CDR1 and CDR2 from the germline V gene are DFQATT and SNEGSKA (reference sequence). V was cut by 6 bases and J by 1 base, with 19 bases left in between. With 10-nucleotide random UMIs included, cDNA was synthesized by 5'RACE. One entry per CDR3 protein, called by TCRdb with MiXCR from the 5' RACE reads. The sample has over 25,000 distinct CDR3 sequences; over 1.2% are singletons. The chain links TRBV20-1 to TRBJ2-1; D is perhaps TRBD1 (6 bases). This clonotype originated in a woman in her thirties with multiple sclerosis. Sequencing was carried out using PBMCs. The CDR3 is CSALSWVGQSYNEQFF. The CDR3 coding sequence is TGCAGTGCACTTTCCTGGGTTGGACAGTCCTACAATGAGCAGTTCTTC.